Judged by abundance, the clone carrying this T cell receptor (beta chain) is medium-sized. Sequenced by immunoSEQ multiplex PCR; TCRdb stores in-frame clones only, minus some. The sample holds approximately 6,000 clones, around 40% seen once. The data are from a study of sequential checkpoint blockade in melanoma. About the research overall: After both sequences, patients received maintenance nivolumab. Roughly 22 patients had tumor biopsies before treatment and at week 13.

Treatment in this sample: randomized to nivolumab then ipilimumab (arm A) or the reverse (arm B). No patient had prior DNA-damaging chemotherapy. Trimming took 3 bases from V and 8 from J; bases not matched to a gene: 8. Germline lookup yields CDR1 MGHDK and CDR2 SYGVNS. CDR3 length: 15 amino acids. The source is a human donor with melanoma. V is TRBV25-1 and J is TRBJ1-4, with TRBD1 identical over 8 bases. This sample comprised tumor tissue (inferred from file names), obtained from a patient given nivolumab and ipilimumab in sequence. Here the CDR3 DNA reads TGTGCCAGCAGTGAGAAGACAGGGGCAAGGGAAAAACTGTTTTTT. Amino acid sequence: CASSEKTGAREKLFF.